The rows below give T cell receptor beta chains drawn from one sample of a study of blood T cell repertoires in COVID-19. Some clones are missing from TCRdb's copy, which holds only in-frame ones; the method was immunoSEQ multiplex PCR. Here the sample spans over 300,000 clones, around 90% being singletons. Sequencing used peripheral blood. Every receptor here comes from a man between 18 and 35 years old who had recovered from COVID-19. Both conserved end residues are part of each CDR3. A D gene is named only where the DNA matches it firmly.

V	J	D	CDR3	DNA
TRBV5-1	TRBJ2-1	TRBD1	CASSPRGLIDEQFF	TGCGCCAGCAGCCCCAGGGGGCTTATCGATGAGCAGTTCTTC
TRBV10-1	TRBJ2-1	-	CASSEPSPQVNEQFF	TGCGCCAGCAGTGAGCCGAGCCCGCAAGTCAATGAGCAGTTCTTC
TRBV30	TRBJ2-7	TRBD1	CAWSRGTGYEQYF	TGTGCCTGGAGTCGGGGGACAGGCTACGAGCAGTACTTC
TRBV5-4	TRBJ2-7	TRBD1	CASSLQGVSYEQYF	TGTGCCAGCAGTCTCCAGGGGGTGTCCTACGAGCAGTACTTC
TRBV5-6	TRBJ2-3	-	CASSYGQSTDTQYF	TGTGCCAGCAGCTACGGACAGTCCACAGATACGCAGTATTTT
TRBV6-5	TRBJ1-2	TRBD1	CASTQPGQIYGYTF	TGTGCCAGCACCCAACCGGGACAGATCTATGGCTACACCTTC
TRBV7-2	TRBJ2-6	-	CASSLWLSEANVLTF	TGTGCCAGCAGCTTATGGCTGTCTGAGGCCAACGTCCTGACTTTC
TRBV2	TRBJ2-2	-	CASSPFGLNTGELFF	TGTGCCAGCAGTCCATTCGGGTTGAACACCGGGGAGCTGTTTTTT
TRBV4-3	TRBJ2-3	TRBD2	CASSQESGARGTDTQYF	TGCGCCAGCAGCCAAGAGAGCGGGGCTCGGGGCACAGATACGCAGTATTTT
TRBV2	TRBJ2-3	-	CASSEMVVPDTQYF	TGTGCCAGCAGTGAAATGGTAGTTCCAGATACGCAGTATTTT
TRBV29-1	TRBJ2-1	-	CSVAQYNEQFF	TGCAGCGTTGCCCAGTACAATGAGCAGTTCTTC
TRBV4-2	TRBJ2-3	-	CASSQDPSPDRTQYF	TGTGCCAGCAGCCAAGATCCTAGCCCCGACCGGACGCAGTATTTT
TRBV9	TRBJ2-7	-	CASSVDRERDYEQYF	TGTGCCAGCAGCGTAGACCGGGAGAGGGACTACGAGCAGTACTTC
TRBV7-9	TRBJ1-3	-	CASSYRQDLFGNTIYF	TGTGCCAGCAGCTACCGACAGGACCTCTTCGGAAACACCATATATTTT
TRBV5-4	TRBJ2-5	-	CASRAVVGETQYF	TGTGCCAGCCGCGCAGTCGTCGGGGAGACCCAGTACTTC